The present entry profiles one T cell receptor beta chain with its context. The sample has other DNA sequences that encode this CDR3 too. The data stem from a study of blood T cell repertoires in COVID-19. About the study: Acute-phase and convalescent COVID-19 samples originated in the United States, Italy and Spain. Sources were T cells, B-cell-depleted T cells, or PBMCs; the material itself was cDNA or gDNA.

Authors' methods: The authors estimated nucleated cell counts from reference gene primer amplification. The protocol was immunoSEQ multiplex PCR, while the TCRdb copy is restricted to in-frame clones and leaves out a portion. V and J calls and clone size are as listed in that table; D and trimming were resolved from the DNA. The repertoire consists of 300,000 to 350,000 clones, with roughly nine tenths occurring once and the leading ten covering about 2.3%. The clonotype comes from a man aged 18 to 30 with active or convalescent COVID-19. The sample was peripheral blood.

The CDR3 sequence: CASSLSGNTGELFF. The DNA for the CDR3 is TGCGCCAGCAGCTTGAGCGGAAACACCGGGGAGCTGTTTTTT. This chain links TRBV5-1 with TRBJ2-2, with a tentative D call TRBD2 (5 bases). Per germline, CDR1 SGHRS and CDR2 YFSETQ. CDR3 length: 14 residues. Deletions cut 1 base from V and 2 bases from J, with 6 bases between.